This entry describes one T cell receptor beta chain. This sample was taken from a study of T cell changes during pregnancy in multiple sclerosis. Data came from immunoSEQ multiplex PCR; TCRdb stores just in-frame clones and leaves some out. The repertoire consists of 20,000 to 25,000 clones, with just under 95% occurring once and the leading ten covering 6.5% to 8%. V dropped 3 bases and J dropped 3 bases, with 9 bases sitting between them. The germline V gene has CDR1 MGHRA and CDR2 YSYEKL. The CDR3 has 14 residues. This sequence originates from a female donor with multiple sclerosis, enrolled in a pregnancy study. The source material was CD8+ T cells from peripheral blood mononuclear cells, sampled in the third trimester of pregnancy. This rearrangement joins TRBV4-1 to TRBJ2-1, with a tentative D call TRBD2 (5 bases). CDR3: CASSHGSDYNEQFF. The CDR3, as DNA: TGCGCCAGCAGCCATGGTAGCGACTACAATGAGCAGTTCTTC.